This T cell receptor beta chain was sequenced for a study of cytomegalovirus exposure and HLA in healthy donors. As for the study in general: The platform used for the 100 to 150 validation repertoires matched that of the roughly 670 first-cohort repertoires, a later analysis reported. Findings of the study overall: Among TCR beta chains, those listed as cytomegalovirus-associated numbered about 160. In the 120 validation repertoires, about 94% of cluster scores exceeded 0, per a later analysis.

Assay: immunoSEQ multiplex PCR; the TCRdb copy retains only in-frame clones and omits some. This sample has approximately 200,000 clones, with 84% found just once. The CDR3 runs 13 residues. Germline assignment: CDR1 MNHNY and CDR2 SVGAGI (reference sequence). Trimming took off 0 bases at V and 6 bases at J, with 5 bases between the two ends. This clone was seen a single time. Its antigen remains unknown. The donors belonged to the roughly 110-subject validation cohort, separate from the roughly 700-subject first cohort. The clonotype was recovered from a woman aged 30 to 39 in good health and CMV-seropositive. V usage is TRBV6-6 and J usage is TRBJ1-4, with unresolved D. Sequencing was carried out using PBMCs. CDR3: CASSYSRDEKLFF. In nucleotides, the CDR3 is TGTGCCAGCAGTTACTCGAGAGATGAAAAACTGTTTTTT.